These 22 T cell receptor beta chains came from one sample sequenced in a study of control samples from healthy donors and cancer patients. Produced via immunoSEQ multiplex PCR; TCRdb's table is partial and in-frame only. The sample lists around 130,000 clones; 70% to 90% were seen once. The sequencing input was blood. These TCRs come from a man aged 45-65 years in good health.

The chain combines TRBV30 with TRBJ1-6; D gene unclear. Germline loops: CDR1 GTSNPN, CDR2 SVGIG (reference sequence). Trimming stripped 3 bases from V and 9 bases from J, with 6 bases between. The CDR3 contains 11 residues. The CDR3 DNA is TGTGCCTGGAGGGAAGGTTCACCCCTCCACTTT. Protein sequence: CAWREGSPLHF.

CDR3 bases: TGTGCCAGCTCACCAACAGGGCTTGGGAACACTGAAGCTTTCTTT. This encodes CASSPTGLGNTEAFF. The chain uses TRBV18 and TRBJ1-1; TRBD1 is a possible D gene (6 bases). Trimming stripped 2 bases from V and 1 base from J, with 11 bases between. The CDR3 is 15 amino acids. Germline V gene sequence: CDR1 KGHSH, CDR2 LQKENI.

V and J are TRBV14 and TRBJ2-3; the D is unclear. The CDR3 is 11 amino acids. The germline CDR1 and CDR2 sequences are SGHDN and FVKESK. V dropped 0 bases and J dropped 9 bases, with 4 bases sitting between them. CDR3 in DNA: TGTGCCAGCAGCCAAGACGAGACGCAGTATTTT. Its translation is CASSQDETQYF. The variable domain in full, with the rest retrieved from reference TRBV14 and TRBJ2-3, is EAGVTQFPSHSVIEKGQTVTLRCDPISGHDNLYWYRRVMGKEIKFLLHFVKESKQDESGMPNNRFLAERTGGTYSTLKVQPAELEDSGVYFCASSQDETQYFGPGTRLTVL.

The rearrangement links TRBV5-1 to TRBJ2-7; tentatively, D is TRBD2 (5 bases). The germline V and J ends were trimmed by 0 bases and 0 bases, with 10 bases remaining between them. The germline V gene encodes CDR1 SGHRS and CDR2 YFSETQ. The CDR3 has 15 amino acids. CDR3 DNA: TGCGCCAGCAGCTTGGAAAGCGGTTTCTCCTACGAGCAGTACTTC. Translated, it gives CASSLESGFSYEQYF.

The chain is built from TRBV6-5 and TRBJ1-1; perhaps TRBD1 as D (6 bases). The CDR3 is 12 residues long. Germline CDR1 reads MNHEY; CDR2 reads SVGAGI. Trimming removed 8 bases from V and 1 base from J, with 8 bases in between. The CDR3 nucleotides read TGTGCCAGCGGCAGGGGGAACACTGAAGCTTTCTTT. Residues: CASGRGNTEAFF.

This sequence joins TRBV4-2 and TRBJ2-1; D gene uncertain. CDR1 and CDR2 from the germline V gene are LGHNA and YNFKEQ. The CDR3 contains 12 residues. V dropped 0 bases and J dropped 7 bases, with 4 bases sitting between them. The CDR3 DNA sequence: TGTGCCAGCAGCCAAGATCAAAATGAGCAGTTCTTC. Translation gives CASSQDQNEQFF.

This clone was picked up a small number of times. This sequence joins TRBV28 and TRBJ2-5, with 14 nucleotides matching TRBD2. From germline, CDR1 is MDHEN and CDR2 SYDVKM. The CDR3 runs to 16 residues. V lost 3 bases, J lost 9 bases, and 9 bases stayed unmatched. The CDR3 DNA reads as TGTGCCAGCAGTTTTGGGACTAGCGGGGGTCCTAACGCCCAGTACTTC. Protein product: CASSFGTSGGPNAQYF. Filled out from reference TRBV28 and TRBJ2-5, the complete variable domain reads DVKVTQSSRYLVKRTGEKVFLECVQDMDHENMFWYRQDPGLGLRLIYFSYDVKMKEKGDIPEGYSVSREKKERFSLILESASTNQTSMYLCASSFGTSGGPNAQYFGPGTRLLVL.

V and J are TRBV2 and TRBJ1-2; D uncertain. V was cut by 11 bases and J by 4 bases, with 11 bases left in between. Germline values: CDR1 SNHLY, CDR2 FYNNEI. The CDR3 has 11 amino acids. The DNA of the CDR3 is TGTGCCTCAGGAGGCGGCTATGGCTACACCTTC. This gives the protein CASGGGYGYTF.

The CDR3, as DNA: TGCGCCAGCAGCCACATGGGCCTCACGGGGACTAATGAAAAACTGTTTTTT. Encoded protein: CASSHMGLTGTNEKLFF. The chain links TRBV4-1 to TRBJ1-4, with D unclear. The CDR3 sequence is 17 residues long. Trimming cost V 3 bases and J 2 bases, with 16 bases left between them. Germline V CDR1 and CDR2: MGHRA, YSYEKL.

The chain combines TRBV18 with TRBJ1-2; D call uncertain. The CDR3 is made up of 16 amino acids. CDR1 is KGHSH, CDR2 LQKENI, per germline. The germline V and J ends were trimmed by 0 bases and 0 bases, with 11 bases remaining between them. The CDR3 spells CASSPPALGTNYGYTF. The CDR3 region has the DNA TGTGCCAGCTCACCACCCGCTTTGGGGACTAACTATGGCTACACCTTC. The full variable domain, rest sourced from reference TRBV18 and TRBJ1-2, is NAGVMQNPRHLVRRRGQEARLRCSPMKGHSHVYWYRQLPEEGLKFMVYLQKENIIDESGMPKERFSAEFPKEGPSILRIQQVVRGDSAAYFCASSPPALGTNYGYTFGSGTRLTVV.

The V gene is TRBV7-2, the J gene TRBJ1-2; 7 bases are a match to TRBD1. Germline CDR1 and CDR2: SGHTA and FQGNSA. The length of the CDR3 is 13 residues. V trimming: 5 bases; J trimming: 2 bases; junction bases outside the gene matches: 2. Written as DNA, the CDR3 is TGTGCCAGCAGCAGGGACAGCAACTATGGCTACACCTTC. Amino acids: CASSRDSNYGYTF.

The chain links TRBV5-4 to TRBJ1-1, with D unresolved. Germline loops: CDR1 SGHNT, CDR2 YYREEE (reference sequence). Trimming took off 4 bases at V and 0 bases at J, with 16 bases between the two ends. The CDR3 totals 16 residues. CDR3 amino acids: CASSPSNRMMNTEAFF. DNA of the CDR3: TGTGCCAGCAGCCCCTCCAACCGAATGATGAACACTGAAGCTTTCTTT.

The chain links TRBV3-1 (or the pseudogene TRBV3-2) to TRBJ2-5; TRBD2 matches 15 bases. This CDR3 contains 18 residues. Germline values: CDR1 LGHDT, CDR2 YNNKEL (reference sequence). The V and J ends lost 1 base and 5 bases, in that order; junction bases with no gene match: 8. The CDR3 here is CASSQGRTSGGAEETQYF. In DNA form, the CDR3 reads TGTGCCAGCAGCCAAGGAAGGACTAGCGGGGGGGCCGAGGAGACCCAGTACTTC.

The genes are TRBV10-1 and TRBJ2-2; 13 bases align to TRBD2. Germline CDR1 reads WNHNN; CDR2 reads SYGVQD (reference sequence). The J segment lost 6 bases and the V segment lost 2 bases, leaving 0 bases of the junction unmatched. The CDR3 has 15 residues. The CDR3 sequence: CASSEGLAGAGELFF. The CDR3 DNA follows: TGCGCCAGCAGTGAGGGACTAGCGGGGGCCGGGGAGCTGTTTTTT.

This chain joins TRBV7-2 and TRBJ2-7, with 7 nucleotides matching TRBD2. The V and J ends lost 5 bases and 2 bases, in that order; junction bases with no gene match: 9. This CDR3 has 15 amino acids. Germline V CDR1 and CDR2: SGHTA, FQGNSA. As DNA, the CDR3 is TGTGCCAGCAGCCAAGGGGCGGGAGCCGCCTACGAGCAGTACTTC. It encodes CASSQGAGAAYEQYF.

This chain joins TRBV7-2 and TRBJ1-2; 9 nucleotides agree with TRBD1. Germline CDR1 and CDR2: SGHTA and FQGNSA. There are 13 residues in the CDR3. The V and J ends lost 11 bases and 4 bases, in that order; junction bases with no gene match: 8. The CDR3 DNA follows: TGTGCCGTCCGGACAGGGGTGGTCTATGGCTACACCTTC. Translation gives CAVRTGVVYGYTF.

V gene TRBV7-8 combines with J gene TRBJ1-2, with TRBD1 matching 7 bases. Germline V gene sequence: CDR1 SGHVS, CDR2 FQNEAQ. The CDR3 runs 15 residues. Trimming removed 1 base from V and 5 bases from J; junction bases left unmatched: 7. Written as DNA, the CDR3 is TGTGCCAGCAGCTTAGAAAGACAGGGTCTGTATGGCTACACCTTC. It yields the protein CASSLERQGLYGYTF.

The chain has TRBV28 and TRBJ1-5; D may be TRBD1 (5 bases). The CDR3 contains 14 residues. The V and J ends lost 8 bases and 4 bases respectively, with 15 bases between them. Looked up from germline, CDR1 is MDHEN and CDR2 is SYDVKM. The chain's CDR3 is CASLVGDRNQPQHF. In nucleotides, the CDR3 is TGTGCCAGCCTGGTGGGGGATAGGAATCAGCCCCAGCATTTT.

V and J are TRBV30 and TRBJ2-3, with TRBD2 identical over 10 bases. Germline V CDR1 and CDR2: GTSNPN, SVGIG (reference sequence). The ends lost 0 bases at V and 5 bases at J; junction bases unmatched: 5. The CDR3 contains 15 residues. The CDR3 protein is CAWSVGLAGVDTQYF. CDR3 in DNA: TGTGCCTGGAGTGTCGGGCTAGCGGGGGTAGATACGCAGTATTTT.

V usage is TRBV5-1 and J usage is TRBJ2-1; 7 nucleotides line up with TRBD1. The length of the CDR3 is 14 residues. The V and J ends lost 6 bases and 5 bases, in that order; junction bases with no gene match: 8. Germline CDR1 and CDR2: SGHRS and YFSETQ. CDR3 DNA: TGCGCCAGCACCTCCAGGGGGTCCAACAATGAGCAGTTCTTC. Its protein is CASTSRGSNNEQFF.

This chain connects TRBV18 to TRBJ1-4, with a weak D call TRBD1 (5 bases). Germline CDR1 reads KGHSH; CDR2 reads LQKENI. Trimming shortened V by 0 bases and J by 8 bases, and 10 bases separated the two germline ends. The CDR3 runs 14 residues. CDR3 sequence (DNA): TGTGCCAGCTCACCACCGGGCTCAGGGGAAAAACTGTTTTTT. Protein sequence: CASSPPGSGEKLFF. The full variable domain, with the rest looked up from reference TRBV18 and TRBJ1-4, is NAGVMQNPRHLVRRRGQEARLRCSPMKGHSHVYWYRQLPEEGLKFMVYLQKENIIDESGMPKERFSAEFPKEGPSILRIQQVVRGDSAAYFCASSPPGSGEKLFFGSGTQLSVL.

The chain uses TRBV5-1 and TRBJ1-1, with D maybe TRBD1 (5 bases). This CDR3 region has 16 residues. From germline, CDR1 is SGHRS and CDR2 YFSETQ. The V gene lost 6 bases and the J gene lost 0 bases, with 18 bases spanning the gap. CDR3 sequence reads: CASKTTGGTMNTEAFF. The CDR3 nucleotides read TGCGCCAGCAAAACTACTGGGGGGACCATGAACACTGAAGCTTTCTTT.